This entry features one T cell receptor beta chain sequence. Only in-frame clones appear in the TCRdb table, and some are missing; sequencing was by immunoSEQ multiplex PCR. The data show about 120,000 clones, about four fifths seen once. The sample comes from a study of blood T cell repertoires in COVID-19. The wider study: Sites in the United States, Italy and Spain provided acute and convalescent COVID-19 samples.

The CDR3 sequence is 15 residues long. Germline CDR1 is LGHDT and CDR2 is YNNKEL (reference sequence). Deletions cut 1 base from V and 6 bases from J, with 13 bases between. The clonotype comes from a man between 70 and 80 years old with acute or convalescent COVID-19. V gene TRBV3-1 (or the pseudogene TRBV3-2) combines with J gene TRBJ1-5; possibly TRBD1 for D (5 bases). Source material: peripheral blood. The CDR3 loop is CASSQGLGVGQPQHF. The CDR3 DNA sequence: TGTGCCAGCAGCCAAGGGTTAGGGGTTGGTCAGCCCCAGCATTTT.